The sequence of this TCR beta chain was determined in a study of blood T cells in healthy people across ages. Sample-barcoded 5' priming and a J-beta primer mix drove a second PCR of roughly 6 to 12 cycles. One entry per CDR3 protein results from TCRdb running MiXCR on the 5' RACE reads. The data hold 1.5 million to 2 million distinct CDR3 sequences, with about 50% observed a single time. Samples had at least 7 million PBMCs isolated from them. A word on this clonotype: The antigen is undetermined.

This CDR3 is 14 amino acids long. Germline-derived CDR1 and CDR2 are DFQATT and SNEGSKA (reference sequence). V was clipped by 4 bases and J by 0 bases, with 10 bases between them. Study-level points and caveats: The unknown donor CMV status may have confounded expanded clonotype changes. When set beside aged donors, long-lived donors presented more naive CD4+ cells and higher diversity.

Sequenced: blood. The rearrangement joins TRBV20-1 to TRBJ2-1; no clear D gene. This clonotype was obtained from a woman between 40 and 55 years old in good health. The CDR3 loop reads CSATIESSYNEQFF. Here the CDR3 DNA reads TGCAGTGCTACTATTGAGAGCTCCTACAATGAGCAGTTCTTC.